The 24 T cell receptor beta chains in this list originate from one sample, sequenced in a study of T cell repertoires in cytomegalovirus infection. MiXCR, applied by TCRdb to the reads, yields one record per CDR3 protein. This table has under 200,000 distinct CDR3 sequences, approximately 9.6% appearing once. The sequencing sample was made of PBMCs. The source of these receptors is a human donor in good health (CMV status not recorded). Some clones in this sample may be carry-over from other donors' samples.

This sequence joins TRBV2 and TRBJ2-3; D is tentatively TRBD1 or TRBD2 (5 bases each). From germline, CDR1 is SNHLY and CDR2 FYNNEI. The V gene lost 8 bases and the J gene lost 2 bases, with 17 bases spanning the gap. The CDR3 totals 15 residues. The CDR3 reads CASSPRDGPTDTQYF. CDR3 nucleotides: TGTGCCAGCTCGCCCCGGGACGGCCCCACAGATACGCAGTATTTT.

This clonotype was picked up many times. The genes are TRBV12-3 or TRBV12-4 and TRBJ1-2; 8 nucleotides align to TRBD1. Trimming took 6 bases from V and 4 from J; bases not matched to a gene: 7. This CDR3 contains 14 residues. This CDR3 reads CASRWGQVGYGYTF. In DNA, the CDR3 is TGTGCCAGCAGATGGGGACAGGTGGGCTATGGCTACACCTTC.

This clonotype was picked up many times. The genes are TRBV11-2 and TRBJ1-2; perhaps TRBD1 as D (6 bases). The length of the CDR3 is 14 residues. V was cut by 4 bases and J by 4 bases, with 13 bases left in between. The V gene's germline CDR1 is SGHAT and CDR2 FQNNGV. CDR3 DNA: TGTGCCAGCAGCTCCCACAGGGATGGCTATGGCTACACCTTC. Encoded protein: CASSSHRDGYGYTF.

In its sample, this clonotype was seen many times. The chain recombines TRBV7-2 with TRBJ2-7; TRBD2 aligns across 11 bases. This CDR3 comprises 15 residues. Germline V CDR1 and CDR2: SGHTA, FQGNSA. Unmatched junction bases numbered 5, after V lost 5 bases and J lost 2 bases. The CDR3 is CASSPSTSGAYEQYF. In DNA, the CDR3 is TGTGCCAGCAGCCCCTCGACTAGCGGGGCCTACGAGCAGTACTTC. Filled out from reference TRBV7-2 and TRBJ2-7, the complete variable domain reads GAGVSQSPSNKVTEKGKDVELRCDPISGHTALYWYRQSLGQGLEFLIYFQGNSAPDKSGLPSDRFSAERTGGSVSTLTIQRTQQEDSAVYLCASSPSTSGAYEQYFGPGTRLTVT.

This clonotype was observed a handful of times. The chain recombines TRBV28 with TRBJ1-1; 7 positions match TRBD1. Germline loops: CDR1 MDHEN, CDR2 SYDVKM. The CDR3 totals 13 residues. V was clipped by 6 bases and J by 6 bases; unmatched bases: 7. The DNA for the CDR3 is TGTGCCAGCAGGAAAACAGGGGAGCCTGAAGCTTTCTTT. Translated: CASRKTGEPEAFF.

V usage is TRBV7-1 and J usage is TRBJ1-1; D is perhaps TRBD1 (5 bases). TRBV7-1 is annotated as an ORF whose role is uncertain. Trimming removed 8 bases at V and 1 base at J, with 20 bases between. CDR3 length equals 16 residues. The CDR3, as DNA: TGTGCCAGCTTTAGGGACTCTATTGGGGAGAACACTGAAGCTTTCTTT. The encoded protein is CASFRDSIGENTEAFF.

This clonotype showed up many times. The chain employs TRBV6-2 or TRBV6-3 and TRBJ2-7; 7 nucleotides agree with TRBD1. Germline trimming cut 6 bases from V and 2 bases from J; bases unmatched to any gene: 7. This CDR3 is built from 14 residues. Germline V CDR1 and CDR2: MNHEY, SVGEGT. CDR3 bases: TGTGCCAGCAGATTACAGGGGAGCACCTACGAGCAGTACTTC. It translates to CASRLQGSTYEQYF.

Many counts were recorded for this clonotype. The rearrangement uses TRBV7-2 and TRBJ2-1, with 8 nucleotides matching TRBD2. V lost 7 bases and J lost 6; bases outside the gene matches: 11. CDR1 SGHTA and CDR2 FQGNSA come from the germline V gene. CDR3 length equals 15 residues. The CDR3 coding sequence is TGTGCCAGCAAGGAGTCAGCGGGAGAGGGCAATGAGCAGTTCTTC. Protein sequence: CASKESAGEGNEQFF.

This clonotype occurred many times. V gene TRBV7-8 combines with J gene TRBJ1-1; D call uncertain. Germline V gives CDR1 SGHVS, CDR2 FQNEAQ. The CDR3 contains 15 residues. V gave up 2 bases and J gave up 0 bases, with 10 bases separating them. The CDR3 sequence: CASSLSQYMNTEAFF. The DNA of the CDR3 is TGTGCCAGCAGCTTATCTCAGTACATGAACACTGAAGCTTTCTTT.

This clonotype occurred many times. This chain links TRBV6-2 or TRBV6-3 with TRBJ2-2; 7 bases are shared with TRBD2. Germline CDR1 and CDR2: MNHEY and SVGEGT. With 6 bases clipped from V and 4 bases from J, the junction kept 5 bases outside the gene matches. The CDR3 is 14 residues long. CDR3 residues: CASSSGLPTGELFF. The CDR3 DNA is TGTGCCAGCAGCTCGGGACTACCCACCGGGGAGCTGTTTTTT.

The chain joins TRBV20-1 to TRBJ2-7; the D gene is possibly TRBD1 (5 bases). CDR3 size: 15 residues. The germline V and J ends were trimmed by 0 bases and 0 bases, with 12 bases remaining between them. The germline V gene encodes CDR1 DFQATT and CDR2 SNEGSKA (reference sequence). CDR3 sequence (DNA): TGCAGTGCTAGAGATTACGTGACAGTCTCCTACGAGCAGTACTTC. Protein product: CSARDYVTVSYEQYF.

J is TRBJ2-3 and V is TRBV29-1; 12 bases agree with TRBD2. V lost 0 bases to trimming and J lost 5 bases; unmatched junction nucleotides: 3. The CDR3 is 15 residues long. In germline, CDR1 is SQVTM, CDR2 ANQGSEA. Here the CDR3 DNA reads TGCAGCGTTGAAGACCCGACTAGCGGGAGAGATACGCAGTATTTT. This gives the protein CSVEDPTSGRDTQYF.

The genes are TRBV6-1 and TRBJ2-7; TRBD2 matches at 9 bases. Per germline, CDR1 MNHNS and CDR2 SASEGT. CDR3 size: 15 residues. V was clipped by 5 bases and J by 2 bases; unmatched bases: 7. The CDR3 loop is CASSPEGLAAYEQYF. CDR3 in DNA: TGTGCCAGCAGTCCGGAGGGACTAGCAGCCTACGAGCAGTACTTC.

This clonotype was seen a handful of times. The genes are TRBV20-1 and TRBJ1-1; D is ambiguous. This CDR3 has 15 residues. Germline CDR1 is DFQATT and CDR2 is SNEGSKA (reference sequence). Between the trimmed V and J ends, which lost 0 bases and 1 base, there was a span of 12 bases. CDR3 sequence reads: CSARDRRQGNTEAFF. DNA for the CDR3: TGCAGTGCTAGAGATAGACGTCAAGGGAACACTGAAGCTTTCTTT.

This clonotype has only a few counts. This rearrangement joins TRBV15 to TRBJ2-7; a possible D gene is TRBD2 (5 bases). The CDR3 consists of 15 residues. V lost 1 base to trimming and J lost 0 bases, with 10 bases between them. Germline values: CDR1 LNHNV, CDR2 YYDKDF (reference sequence). The CDR3 nucleotides read TGTGCCACCAGCAGAGCCGGAGGTTTCTCCTACGAGCAGTACTTC. Translating it yields CATSRAGGFSYEQYF.

This clonotype was observed at least ten times. The CDR3 nucleotides read TGCAGTGCCGAATCACCCCCGGGGAGTACCGGGGAGCTGTTTTTT. It codes for CSAESPPGSTGELFF. The rearrangement uses TRBV20-1 and TRBJ2-2; D is possibly TRBD2 (5 bases). Looked up from germline, CDR1 is DFQATT and CDR2 is SNEGSKA (reference sequence). This CDR3 region has 15 residues. V lost 6 bases and J 5 bases, leaving 19 bases between the germline ends.

This rearrangement joins TRBV6-2 or TRBV6-3 to TRBJ1-5, with D possibly TRBD1 on 6 matching bases. Germline V gene lookup returns CDR1 MNHEY and CDR2 SVGEGT. The CDR3 loop spans 15 amino acids. Trimming pared 6 bases from V and 3 bases from J, leaving 15 bases between. CDR3 sequence (DNA): TGTGCCAGCAGCATAGGGGGTGGTGTCAATCAGCCCCAGCATTTT. Its translation: CASSIGGGVNQPQHF.

This clonotype was recorded a few times. The CDR3, as DNA: TGTGCCAGCAGTCCCACAGGATCCCATCAGCCCCAGCATTTT. This sequence encodes CASSPTGSHQPQHF. The chain links TRBV12-3 or TRBV12-4 to TRBJ1-5, with D perhaps matching TRBD1 (5 bases). The length of the CDR3 is 14 residues. Between the trimmed V and J ends, which lost 5 bases and 5 bases, there was a span of 13 bases.

In this sample, this clonotype turned up many times. This chain joins TRBV9 and TRBJ1-1, with D possibly being TRBD1 (6 bases). The CDR3 covers 12 residues. Germline loops: CDR1 SGDLS, CDR2 YYNGEE. V was shortened by 0 bases and J by 9 bases, with 9 bases between the two germline ends. The CDR3 is CASSVDGQKAFF. CDR3 nucleotides: TGTGCCAGCAGCGTAGATGGACAGAAAGCTTTCTTT.

As regards this clonotype: Germline is not matched at one junction end, which may reflect a read error. V is TRBV7-2 and J is TRBJ1-5; the match to TRBD1 covers 7 bases. The germline V gene encodes CDR1 SGHTA and CDR2 FQGNSA. The CDR3 is 14 residues long. In nucleotides, the CDR3 is TGTGCCCGCAGCTTTAAAGGGGGCAGGCAGCCCCAGCATTTC. It translates to CARSFKGGRQPQHF.

This clonotype has a handful of counts. The chain is built from TRBV12-3 or TRBV12-4 and TRBJ2-6; 12 nucleotides agree with TRBD2. The CDR3 has 21 amino acids. J gave up 0 bases and V 2 bases, and 11 bases lay outside the gene matches. The CDR3 sequence is CASSLTITSGRYSSGANVLTF. The CDR3, as DNA: TGTGCCAGCAGTTTAACGATAACTAGCGGGAGGTACAGCTCTGGGGCCAACGTCCTGACTTTC.

The J gene is TRBJ1-2, the V gene TRBV10-3, with TRBD1 as a possible D gene (5 bases). Germline values: CDR1 ENHRY, CDR2 SYGVKD. Trimming took 2 bases from V and 8 from J, leaving 24 bases between them. This CDR3 region has 17 residues. CDR3 loop: CAISEPRPTALSGGYTF. In DNA form, the CDR3 reads TGTGCCATCAGTGAGCCGCGACCGACAGCGCTCTCAGGGGGCTACACCTTC.

Only a few counts were recorded for this clonotype. This chain links TRBV9 with TRBJ1-1, with a weak D call TRBD1 (6 bases). Germline CDR1 reads SGDLS; CDR2 reads YYNGEE. This CDR3 has 15 amino acids. V shed 0 bases and J shed 5 bases, with 14 bases lying between them. Here the CDR3 reads CASSVDLRGGTEAFF. CDR3 DNA: TGTGCCAGCAGCGTAGATTTAAGGGGGGGGACTGAAGCTTTCTTT.

This clonotype has ten or more counts. V is TRBV11-2 and J is TRBJ1-4; D is unclear. Looked up from germline, CDR1 is SGHAT and CDR2 is FQNNGV. Trimming removed 5 bases at V and 5 bases at J, with 15 bases between. There are 15 residues in the CDR3. The CDR3 region is CASSPPFSYNEKLFF. For the CDR3, the DNA is TGTGCCAGCAGCCCACCCTTTTCCTACAATGAAAAACTGTTTTTT.